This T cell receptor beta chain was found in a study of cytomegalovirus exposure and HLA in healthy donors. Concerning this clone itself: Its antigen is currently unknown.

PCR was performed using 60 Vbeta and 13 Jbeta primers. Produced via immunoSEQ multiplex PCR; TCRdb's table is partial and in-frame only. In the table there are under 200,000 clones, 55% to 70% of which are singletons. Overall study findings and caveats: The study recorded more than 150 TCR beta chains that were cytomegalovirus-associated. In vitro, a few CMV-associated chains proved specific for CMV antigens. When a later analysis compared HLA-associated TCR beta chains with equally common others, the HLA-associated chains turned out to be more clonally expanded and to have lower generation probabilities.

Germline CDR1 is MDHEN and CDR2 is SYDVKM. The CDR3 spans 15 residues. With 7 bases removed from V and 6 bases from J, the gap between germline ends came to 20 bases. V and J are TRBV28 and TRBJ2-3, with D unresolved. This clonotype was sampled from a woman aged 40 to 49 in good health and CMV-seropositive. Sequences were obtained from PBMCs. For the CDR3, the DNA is TGTGCCAGCACCGCTGGCGGCCTACCAGCCGATACGCAGTATTTT. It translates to CASTAGGLPADTQYF.